These 3 T cell receptor beta chains originate from one sample sequenced in a study of cytomegalovirus exposure and HLA in healthy donors. Researchers ran the PCR with 60 Vbeta and 13 Jbeta primers. Here immunoSEQ multiplex PCR was the method, and the copy in TCRdb shows in-frame clones only, minus some. The table shows some 190,000 clones, with about 80% occurring only once. The sequencing input was PBMCs. The origin of the receptors is a young woman in good health and CMV-seronegative.

The genes are TRBV5-1 and TRBJ2-5; TRBD2 matches 7 bases. The CDR3 sequence is 16 residues long. The ends lost 4 bases at V and 1 base at J; junction bases unmatched: 10. Germline assignment: CDR1 SGHRS and CDR2 YFSETQ. DNA for the CDR3: TGCGCCAGCAGCCTCGGGGAGCGGGGCCGCCAAGAGACCCAGTACTTC. Its translation: CASSLGERGRQETQYF.

V is TRBV5-1 and J is TRBJ1-1; D perhaps matches TRBD1 (5 bases). The V and J ends lost 0 bases and 4 bases respectively, with 13 bases between them. In germline, CDR1 is SGHRS, CDR2 YFSETQ. The CDR3 has 15 residues. The CDR3 nucleotides read TGCGCCAGCAGCTTGGGGCAGCGGGGACCCACTGAAGCTTTCTTT. It translates to CASSLGQRGPTEAFF.

The V and J genes are TRBV5-1 and TRBJ2-1; 8 bases map to TRBD1. The CDR3 runs 15 residues. Germline CDR1 reads SGHRS; CDR2 reads YFSETQ. The junction had 11 bases not matched to a gene; V was cut back by 5 bases and J by 7 bases. CDR3 in amino acids: CASRQATGERNEQFF. Written as DNA, the CDR3 is TGCGCCAGCAGACAGGCGACAGGGGAGAGGAATGAGCAGTTCTTC.